The present TCR beta chain was sequenced within a study of blood T cell repertoires in COVID-19. About the study: Samples taken during acute and convalescent COVID-19 were collected in the United States, Italy and Spain. Sample material is recorded as cDNA or gDNA derived from T cells, B-cell-depleted T cells, or PBMCs.

Authors' data handling: Researchers report that nucleated cell counts were estimated from reference gene primer amplification. Profiled with immunoSEQ multiplex PCR; TCRdb holds only in-frame clones, not every one. The V and J calls and clone size were taken over from that table, and D and trimming were inferred from the DNA. The profile shows roughly 230,000 clones, approximately 81% of them singletons. The germline V gene encodes CDR1 SQVTM and CDR2 ANQGSEA. Trimming at V came to 7 bases and at J to 1 base, leaving 6 bases not matched to a gene. The length of the CDR3 is 13 residues. Material: peripheral blood. The chain is built from TRBV29-1 and TRBJ1-1; 7 bases agree with TRBD1. This receptor was obtained from an elderly woman with acute or convalescent COVID-19. The CDR3 nucleotides are TGCAGCGCCTCTTGGACAGGGAACACTGAAGCTTTCTTT. Protein: CSASWTGNTEAFF.